The rows below give T cell receptor beta chains drawn from one sample of a study of neoadjuvant nivolumab and ipilimumab in lung cancer. Assay used: immunoSEQ multiplex PCR; TCRdb lists only in-frame clones, some missing. The sample lists over 4,000 clones, around four fifths seen once, with roughly 10% in the top ten. Sample: tumor tissue, taken after neoadjuvant nivolumab, alone or with ipilimumab, at or shortly before surgery. The receptor source for this set is an adult with non-small cell lung cancer. Each CDR3 is given with its conserved first and last residue. Each record gives: D gene, V gene, clone size, J gene, CDR3 DNA, CDR3 protein. D genes are given only for firm matches. Clone size is given for some rows only: seen once, a few or many times, or a class if the clone is expanded.

-,TRBV7-2,-,TRBJ1-2,TGTGCCAGCAGCCAAGTGGGGAGCTATGGCTACACCTTC,CASSQVGSYGYTF
-,TRBV7-8,-,TRBJ1-2,TGTGCCAGCAGTTTGGGGATAGCAAATAACTATGGCTACACCTTC,CASSLGIANNYGYTF
-,TRBV6-6,once,TRBJ1-5,TGTGCCAGCAGCGCATGGAATCAGCCCCAGCATTTT,CASSAWNQPQHF
TRBD1,TRBV5-5,-,TRBJ1-6,TGTGCCAGCAGCCGACAGGGAGGGTATTCACCCCTCCACTTT,CASSRQGGYSPLHF
TRBD1,TRBV15,-,TRBJ2-3,TGTGCCACCAGCCAACCCGGGACAGGGGAAAATACGCAGTATTTT,CATSQPGTGENTQYF
-,TRBV4-3,-,TRBJ1-5,TGCGCCAGCAGTCTTACTCAGGGGAATCAGCCCCAGCATTTT,CASSLTQGNQPQHF
TRBD1,TRBV7-8,-,TRBJ2-3,TGTGCCAGCAGCTTACTCCCAGGGGGCAATACAGATACGCAGTATTTT,CASSLLPGGNTDTQYF
-,TRBV11-2,-,TRBJ1-5,TGTGCCAGCAGCTTATCGGGAGTAAGCAATCAGCCCCAGCATTTT,CASSLSGVSNQPQHF
-,TRBV19,once,TRBJ1-5,TGTGCCAGTAGTATAGTACCCACCGGGGCCTATCAGCCCCAGCATTTT,CASSIVPTGAYQPQHF
-,TRBV7-8,-,TRBJ2-7,TGTGCCAGCAGCTCCCGGCGGGGATCTACCTACGAGCAGTACTTC,CASSSRRGSTYEQYF
-,TRBV7-9,once,TRBJ2-3,TGTGCCAGCACCGAGGCCGGGGGGCTAAGCACAGATACGCAGTATTTT,CASTEAGGLSTDTQYF
-,TRBV2,-,TRBJ2-5,TGTGCCAGCAGAACAGGGGCGGGGTTCGCGGAGACCCAGTACTTC,CASRTGAGFAETQYF
-,TRBV7-2,-,TRBJ1-6,TGTGCCAGCAGCGACATCTCCTATAATTCACCCCTCCACTTT,CASSDISYNSPLHF
-,TRBV7-9,-,TRBJ2-3,TGTGCCAGCACCGAAGGAAATACGCAGTATTTT,CASTEGNTQYF
-,TRBV7-2,-,TRBJ2-3,TGTGCCAGCAGCTTATCGAGGACAGATACGCAGTATTTT,CASSLSRTDTQYF
-,TRBV7-2,-,TRBJ1-1,TGTGCCAGCAGCCCGTCGGGAGGTCGGGTGAACACTGAAGCTTTCTTT,CASSPSGGRVNTEAFF
-,TRBV9,-,TRBJ1-5,TGTGCCAGCAGCGTCGAGGGGAGCCGGCCCCAGCATTTT,CASSVEGSRPQHF
TRBD1,TRBV10-2,few,TRBJ1-2,TGCGCCAGCAGTGAGTCTAAGACAGGGAACTATGGCTACACCTTC,CASSESKTGNYGYTF
TRBD1,TRBV4-3,-,TRBJ2-2,TGCGCCAGCAGCCAAGATGGGCAGGGGGCTTTTACCGGGGAGCTGTTTTTT,CASSQDGQGAFTGELFF
-,TRBV4-3,-,TRBJ2-5,TGCGCCAGCAGCCAAAGGCTGGGGGCTGAGCAGTACTTC,CASSQRLGAEQYF
TRBD1,TRBV28,-,TRBJ2-7,TGTGCCACCCGACAGGGGGCGGTCGAGCAGTACTTC,CATRQGAVEQYF
TRBD1,TRBV7-2,-,TRBJ1-3,TGTGCCAGCAGCATACAGGGGGGAGGTGGAAACACCATATATTTT,CASSIQGGGGNTIYF
TRBD1,TRBV29-1,few,TRBJ2-3,TGCAGCGGGGACAGTTCAGATACGCAGTATTTT,CSGDSSDTQYF
-,TRBV19,-,TRBJ1-1,TGTGCCAGTAGTAGGTCAGGCGCAGATGCGGCTGAAGCTTTCTTT,CASSRSGADAAEAFF
TRBD1,TRBV19,few,TRBJ1-2,TGTGCCAGTAGTAGGACAGGGGCAGGCAACTATGGCTACACCTTC,CASSRTGAGNYGYTF
TRBD2,TRBV10-2,-,TRBJ2-1,TGCGCCAGCAGGGTAGCGGGGGGGCTGTACAATGAGCAGTTCTTC,CASRVAGGLYNEQFF
-,TRBV7-2,-,TRBJ1-6,TGTGCCAGCAGACGGTTAATCGGGGACAATTCACCCCTCCACTTT,CASRRLIGDNSPLHF
TRBD1,TRBV6-5,-,TRBJ2-2,TGTGCCAGCAGTTACGGGGGACAGGGGACCAGGGAGCTGTTTTTT,CASSYGGQGTRELFF
TRBD1,TRBV9,once,TRBJ1-1,TGTGCCAGCAGCGTTCAAGCCGGGACAGGATTTATGAACACTGAAGCTTTCTTT,CASSVQAGTGFMNTEAFF
-,TRBV4-1,-,TRBJ2-4,TGCGCCAGCAGCCATAAAAGGGGAGTCCGCATTCAGTACTTC,CASSHKRGVRIQYF
TRBD1,TRBV30,-,TRBJ1-6,TGTGCCTGGACTAGAGAGACAGGGGCTTCTTCCTCCTATAATTCACCCCTCCACTTT,CAWTRETGASSSYNSPLHF
TRBD2,TRBV29-1,-,TRBJ2-3,TGCAGCGTTGGGACTAGCGGGAGCACTAGCACAGATACGCAGTATTTT,CSVGTSGSTSTDTQYF
-,TRBV7-2,once,TRBJ1-2,TGTGCCAGCAGCTTAGATAACTATGGCTACACCTTC,CASSLDNYGYTF
-,TRBV18,-,TRBJ2-2,TGTGCCAGCTCATCCACAGGACGGGACGGGGAGCTGTTTTTT,CASSSTGRDGELFF
-,TRBV6-5,-,TRBJ1-1,TGTGCCAGCAGTAATCGTCCGAGACGGGGTAGAGCTTTCTTT,CASSNRPRRGRAFF
-,TRBV7-9,-,TRBJ2-6,TGTGCCAGCAGCCAAGGGGGGGGCTCTGGGGCCAACGTCCTGACTTTC,CASSQGGGSGANVLTF
-,TRBV11-2,-,TRBJ1-1,TGTGCCAGCAGCTACGTCGAAGGGAGGACTGAAGCTTTCTTT,CASSYVEGRTEAFF
TRBD1,TRBV4-1,-,TRBJ2-3,TGCGCCAGCAGCCAATCCTGGACAGGGGGCACAGATACGCAGTATTTT,CASSQSWTGGTDTQYF
-,TRBV5-4,-,TRBJ2-7,TGTGCCAGCAGCTCCGGGGATGGGTACGAGCAGTACTTC,CASSSGDGYEQYF
-,TRBV7-8,-,TRBJ2-3,TGTGCCAGCAGCACCCGGGCCAGTTTCATAGATACGCAGTATTTT,CASSTRASFIDTQYF
TRBD1,TRBV5-1,-,TRBJ2-2,TGCGCCAGCAGCGACGGTGGGACAGGGTACACCGGGGAGCTGTTTTTT,CASSDGGTGYTGELFF
TRBD1,TRBV5-1,once,TRBJ1-5,TGCGCCAGCAGCCCGGGGACAGGGGCCTTGAGCAATCAGCCCCAGCATTTT,CASSPGTGALSNQPQHF
-,TRBV7-2,once,TRBJ1-1,TGTGCCAGCAGCTGGATGGGGGCCCAGAACACTGAAGCTTTCTTT,CASSWMGAQNTEAFF
-,TRBV28,-,TRBJ2-6,TGTGCCAGCAGTTTCCAGGGCCTTGGGGGGGCCAACGTCCTGACTTTC,CASSFQGLGGANVLTF
TRBD2,TRBV6-5,-,TRBJ2-3,TGTGCCAGCAGTTACTCCACTAGCGGGGGGCGAAATACGCAGTATTTT,CASSYSTSGGRNTQYF
TRBD2,TRBV10-3,few,TRBJ2-2,TGTGCCATCAGCCCCGGGACTAGCGGGGGCGCGGTCATCGGGGAGCTGTTTTTT,CAISPGTSGGAVIGELFF